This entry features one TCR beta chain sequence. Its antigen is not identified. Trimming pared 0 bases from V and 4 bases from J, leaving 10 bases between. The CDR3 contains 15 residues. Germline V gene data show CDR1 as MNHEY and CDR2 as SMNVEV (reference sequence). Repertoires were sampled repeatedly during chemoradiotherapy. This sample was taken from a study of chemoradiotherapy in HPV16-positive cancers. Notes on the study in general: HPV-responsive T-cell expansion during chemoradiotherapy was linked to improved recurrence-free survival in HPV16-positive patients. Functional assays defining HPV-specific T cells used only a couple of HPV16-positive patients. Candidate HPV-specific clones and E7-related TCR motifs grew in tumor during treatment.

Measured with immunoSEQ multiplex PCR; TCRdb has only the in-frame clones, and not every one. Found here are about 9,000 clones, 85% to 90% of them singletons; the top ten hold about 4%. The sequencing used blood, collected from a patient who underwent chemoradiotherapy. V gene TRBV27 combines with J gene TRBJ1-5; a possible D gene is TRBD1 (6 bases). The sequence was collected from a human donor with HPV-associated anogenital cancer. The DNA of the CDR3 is TGTGCCAGCAGTTTATCCTTGGGGGCGAATCAGCCCCAGCATTTT. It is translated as CASSLSLGANQPQHF.